This T cell receptor (beta chain) was recorded in a study of cytomegalovirus exposure and HLA in healthy donors. Looking at the study overall: Findings of an earlier analysis included more than 90 million unique TCR beta sequences from 170 million or so T cells.

Study results and caveats: Data from an earlier analysis indicated that most TCR beta V segments were productive either about 87% or about 30% of the time.

PCR employed 60 Vbeta and 13 Jbeta primers. Profiled with immunoSEQ multiplex PCR; TCRdb holds only in-frame clones, not every one. The sample has 150,000 or so clones; about three quarters are singletons. Germline V gene data show CDR1 as LGHNA and CDR2 as YNFKEQ. The CDR3 is made up of 16 amino acids. The V gene end was trimmed by 5 bases and the J gene end by 3 bases; junction bases not matched to a gene: 10. Concerning this clone itself: The antigen is undetermined.

The sample was PBMCs. This sequence was found in a man aged 25-40 years in good health and CMV-seropositive. The chain joins TRBV4-2 to TRBJ1-2; 9 bases agree with TRBD1. CDR3 nucleotide sequence: TGTGCCAGCAGCATGACAGGGGGGGGAGAGGACTATGGCTACACCTTC. Translating gives CASSMTGGGEDYGYTF.